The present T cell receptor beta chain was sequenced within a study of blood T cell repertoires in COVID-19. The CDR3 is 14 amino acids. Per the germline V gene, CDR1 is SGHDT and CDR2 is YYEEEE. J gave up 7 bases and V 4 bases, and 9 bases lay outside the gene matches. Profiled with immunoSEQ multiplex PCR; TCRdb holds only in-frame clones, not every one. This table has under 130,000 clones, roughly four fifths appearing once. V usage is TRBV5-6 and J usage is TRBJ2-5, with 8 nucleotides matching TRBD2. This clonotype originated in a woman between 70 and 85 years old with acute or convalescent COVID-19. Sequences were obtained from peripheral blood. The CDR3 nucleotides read TGTGCCAGCAGCCCCGGACTAGCCGGAGGGACCCAGTACTTC. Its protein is CASSPGLAGGTQYF.